This TCR beta chain was obtained from a study of blood T cell repertoires in COVID-19. Overall study: The United States, Italy and Spain were the sources of the acute and convalescent COVID-19 samples. PBMCs, B-cell-depleted T cells, or T cells provided the cDNA or gDNA that made up the material.

The CDR3 loop spans 18 amino acids. Trimming shortened V by 1 base and J by 5 bases, and 24 bases separated the two germline ends. Per germline, CDR1 SGHDN and CDR2 FVKESK. In the original workflow: Amplification of reference gene primers was used by the study to estimate nucleated cell counts. Libraries were prepared by immunoSEQ multiplex PCR; TCRdb keeps only in-frame clonotypes and omits some of them. Clonal size and the V and J genes are those of that table, whereas D and trimming came from the DNA. The table includes some 170,000 clones, about four fifths detected once. The material sequenced was peripheral blood. The origin of this receptor is a man aged 55-75 years with active or convalescent COVID-19. This chain joins TRBV14 and TRBJ2-7, with D hard to call. The CDR3 region is CASSQVYLTGLPNNEQYF. CDR3 bases: TGTGCCAGCAGCCAAGTCTATCTCACGGGTTTGCCGAACAACGAGCAGTACTTC.